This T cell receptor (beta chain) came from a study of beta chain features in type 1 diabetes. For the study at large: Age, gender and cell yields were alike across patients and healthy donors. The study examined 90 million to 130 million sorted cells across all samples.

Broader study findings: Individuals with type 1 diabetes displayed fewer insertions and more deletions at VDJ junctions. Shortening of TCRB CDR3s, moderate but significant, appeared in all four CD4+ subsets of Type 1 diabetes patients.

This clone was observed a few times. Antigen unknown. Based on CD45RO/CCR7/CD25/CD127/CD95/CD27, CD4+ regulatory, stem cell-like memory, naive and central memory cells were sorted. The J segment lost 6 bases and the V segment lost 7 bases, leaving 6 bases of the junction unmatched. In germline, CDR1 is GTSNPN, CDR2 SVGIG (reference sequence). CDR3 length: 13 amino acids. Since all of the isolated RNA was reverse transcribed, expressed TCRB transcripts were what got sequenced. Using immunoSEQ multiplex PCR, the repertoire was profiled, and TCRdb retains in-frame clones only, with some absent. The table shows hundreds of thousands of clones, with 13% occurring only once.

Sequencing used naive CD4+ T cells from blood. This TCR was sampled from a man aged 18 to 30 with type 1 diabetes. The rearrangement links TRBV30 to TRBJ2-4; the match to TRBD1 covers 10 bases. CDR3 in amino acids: CALGQGMGNIQYF. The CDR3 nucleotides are TGTGCCTTGGGACAGGGGATGGGAAACATTCAGTACTTC.